One and the same sample provided the 27 T cell receptor beta chains below, sequenced in a study of blood T cells in healthy people across ages. For the second PCR, which ran for about 7 to 11 cycles, a sample-barcoded 5' primer and a J-beta primer mix were used. TCRdb reprocessed the 5' RACE reads with MiXCR, giving one entry per CDR3 protein. This table has about 670,000 distinct CDR3 sequences, approximately 40% appearing once. The sample taken for sequencing was blood. These receptors originate from a man of 80 years or more in good health.

The CDR3 DNA reads TGCGCCAGCAGTCCGGACAGGGGCAACACAGATACGCAGTATTTT. Protein product: CASSPDRGNTDTQYF. The V call is TRBV5-1, the J call TRBJ2-3, with 9 positions matching TRBD1. CDR3 length: 15 amino acids. Germline-derived CDR1 and CDR2 are SGHRS and YFSETQ. Trimming cost V 5 bases and J 2 bases; bases outside gene matches: 6.

The V and J genes are TRBV20-1 and TRBJ2-7, with D perhaps matching TRBD1 (6 bases). V lost 6 bases and J lost 0, with 9 bases in between. The CDR3 covers 12 residues. Germline V gene data show CDR1 as DFQATT and CDR2 as SNEGSKA (reference sequence). CDR3: CSAPDSSYEQYF. The CDR3 coding sequence is TGCAGTGCACCGGACAGCTCCTACGAGCAGTACTTC.

Many counts were recorded for this clonotype. The rearrangement uses TRBV4-2 and TRBJ2-4; the D is unclear. The V end was cut by 2 bases, the J end by 4 bases, with 3 bases between. The germline V gene encodes CDR1 LGHNA and CDR2 YNFKEQ. The CDR3 contains 12 residues. In DNA, the CDR3 is TGTGCCAGCAGCCAACAGAAAAACATTCAGTACTTC. Translated, it gives CASSQQKNIQYF.

The rearrangement joins TRBV6-5 to TRBJ2-1; D possibly corresponds to TRBD2 (5 bases). This CDR3 spans 15 amino acids. The V end was cut by 5 bases, the J end by 1 base, with 12 bases between. From germline, CDR1 is MNHEY and CDR2 SVGAGI. The CDR3 protein is CASSPSGFSYNEQFF. CDR3 DNA: TGTGCCAGCAGTCCGAGCGGATTTTCCTACAATGAGCAGTTCTTC.

The chain is built from TRBV6-2 or TRBV6-3 and TRBJ2-3; TRBD2 matches at 12 bases. The CDR3 extends over 16 amino acids. Germline V lookup: CDR1 MNHEY, CDR2 SVGEGT. After removal of 4 bases from V and 2 bases from J, the junction contained 4 bases not matched to a gene. In DNA form, the CDR3 reads TGTGCCAGCAGTTCCTGGACTAGCGGGGACACAGATACGCAGTATTTT. This encodes CASSSWTSGDTDTQYF.

V is TRBV7-9 and J is TRBJ2-7; D might be TRBD1 or TRBD2, each matching 5 bases. Looked up from germline, CDR1 is SEHNR and CDR2 is FQNEAQ (reference sequence). V gave up 5 bases and J gave up 0 bases, with 11 bases separating them. CDR3 length: 14 amino acids. The CDR3, as DNA: TGTGCCAGCAGCCCCGGGGCCGCCTCCTACGAGCAGTACTTC. Amino acid sequence: CASSPGAASYEQYF.

The genes are TRBV20-1 and TRBJ1-5; 7 bases agree with TRBD1. The length of the CDR3 is 19 residues. Losses at the gene ends were 0 bases for V and 3 bases for J; bases not matched to a gene: 17. Per germline, CDR1 DFQATT and CDR2 SNEGSKA (reference sequence). The CDR3 DNA reads as TGCAGTGCTAGAGATACCTTAACGGGACAGACCTTATACAATCAGCCCCAGCATTTT. Protein: CSARDTLTGQTLYNQPQHF.

This clonotype appeared many times. The CDR3 region is CAISGSTGGSDGYTF. The DNA of the CDR3 is TGTGCCATCAGTGGCTCAACAGGGGGTTCTGATGGCTACACCTTC. V gene TRBV10-3 combines with J gene TRBJ1-2; 8 nucleotides align to TRBD1. The V segment lost 4 bases and the J segment 6 bases; nucleotides outside the gene matches: 10. The CDR3 totals 15 residues. Looked up from germline, CDR1 is ENHRY and CDR2 is SYGVKD.

The rearrangement joins TRBV9 to TRBJ2-1; TRBD2 agrees at 11 bases. Germline CDR1 SGDLS, CDR2 YYNGEE. V was clipped by 2 bases and J by 9 bases; unmatched bases: 7. The length of the CDR3 is 15 residues. CDR3 region: CASSVLAGGRSEQFF. The CDR3 DNA sequence: TGTGCCAGCAGCGTCTTAGCGGGGGGGCGAAGTGAGCAGTTCTTC.

V gene TRBV4-2 combines with J gene TRBJ2-6, with a tentative D call TRBD1 (6 bases). CDR1 and CDR2 from the germline V gene are LGHNA and YNFKEQ. Trimming cost V 0 bases and J 0 bases, with 6 bases left between them. This CDR3 region has 16 residues. The CDR3 DNA reads as TGTGCCAGCAGCCAAGACAGGGGCTCTGGGGCCAACGTCCTGACTTTC. Protein: CASSQDRGSGANVLTF.

This clonotype was picked up a small number of times. This rearrangement joins TRBV6-2 or TRBV6-3 to TRBJ1-5; TRBD1 matches 7 bases. Germline CDR1 is MNHEY and CDR2 is SVGEGT. The CDR3 loop spans 15 amino acids. Trimming cost V 6 bases and J 5 bases; bases outside gene matches: 10. DNA for the CDR3: TGTGCCAGCAGCCCGACAGGGCGGGAGGATCAGCCCCAGCATTTT. This gives the protein CASSPTGREDQPQHF.

The chain carries TRBV23-1 and TRBJ2-7, with 13 positions matching TRBD2. TRBV23-1 is an open reading frame, and its role is uncertain. CDR3 length: 17 residues. V lost 3 bases, J lost 2 bases, and 7 bases stayed unmatched. In nucleotides, the CDR3 is TGCGCCAGCAGTCACAGGTTAGGACTAGCGGGAGCCTACGAGCAGTACTTC. Its translation: CASSHRLGLAGAYEQYF.

The CDR3 nucleotides are TGCAGTGCTAGAGATGGTGCTAGCGGGAGTGAGACCCAGTACTTC. Its translation is CSARDGASGSETQYF. The rearrangement joins TRBV20-1 to TRBJ2-5, with 10 nucleotides matching TRBD2. The CDR3 spans 15 residues. V was clipped by 0 bases and J by 5 bases; unmatched bases: 6. Germline-derived CDR1 and CDR2 are DFQATT and SNEGSKA (reference sequence).

Remarks on this clonotype: A much bigger clone sits one base away, suggesting this may be a read error. The chain has TRBV3-1 and TRBJ2-5; TRBD2 might be the D (6 bases). The germline V gene has CDR1 LGHDT and CDR2 YNNKEL (reference sequence). Trimming took 3 bases from V and 11 from J, leaving 19 bases between them. The CDR3 consists of 14 residues. CDR3: CASSHRGSADEQYF. The CDR3 nucleotides are TGTGCCAGCAGCCACCGGGGGTCGGCGGATGAGCAGTACTTC.

The chain recombines TRBV20-1 with TRBJ2-6, with 8 bases that match TRBD1. CDR1 DFQATT and CDR2 SNEGSKA come from the germline V gene (reference sequence). The trim removed 5 bases at V and 0 bases at J, leaving 9 bases unmatched. This CDR3 is built from 17 residues. The CDR3 bases are TGCAGTGCTGCCCCGACAGGGGCCCGCTCTGGGGCCAACGTCCTGACTTTC. Protein product: CSAAPTGARSGANVLTF.

V gene TRBV4-1 combines with J gene TRBJ2-3; a weak D match, TRBD2 (6 bases). Trimming removed 1 base at V and 6 bases at J, with 11 bases between. Germline CDR1 is MGHRA and CDR2 is YSYEKL. The length of the CDR3 is 14 residues. The CDR3: CASSQGAGPDTQYF. CDR3 coding DNA: TGCGCCAGCAGCCAAGGGGCGGGGCCTGATACGCAGTATTTT.

The chain employs TRBV20-1 and TRBJ2-3; 7 nucleotides agree with TRBD1. Trimming cost V 3 bases and J 5 bases; bases outside gene matches: 8. Germline assignment: CDR1 DFQATT and CDR2 SNEGSKA (reference sequence). The CDR3 consists of 14 residues. The CDR3 DNA reads TGCAGTGCTAGTGAGGCAGGGGGACAAGATACGCAGTATTTT. As protein: CSASEAGGQDTQYF.

The chain carries TRBV2 and TRBJ1-1; D unresolved. The CDR3 consists of 14 residues. Between the trimmed V and J ends, which lost 5 bases and 0 bases, there was a span of 10 bases. The germline V gene encodes CDR1 SNHLY and CDR2 FYNNEI. CDR3 sequence (DNA): TGTGCCAGCAGTTACGACATAATGAACACTGAAGCTTTCTTT. Encoded protein: CASSYDIMNTEAFF.

The chain couples TRBV7-3 to TRBJ2-7, with 8 bases identical to TRBD2. Germline CDR1 and CDR2: SGHTA and FQGTGA. Unmatched junction bases numbered 10, after V lost 0 bases and J lost 0 bases. The CDR3 is 18 amino acids. The CDR3 bases are TGTGCCAGCAGCTTAACTCCCATGGGAAGCGGGAGCTCCTACGAGCAGTACTTC. Amino acids: CASSLTPMGSGSSYEQYF.

The chain employs TRBV30 and TRBJ1-2; tentatively, D is TRBD1 (5 bases). The germline CDR1 and CDR2 sequences are GTSNPN and SVGIG (reference sequence). The CDR3 totals 13 residues. The V gene lost 2 bases and the J gene lost 8 bases, with 15 bases spanning the gap. In DNA form, the CDR3 reads TGTGCCTGGAGTTCCGGGGGACCCCGGGGCTACACCTTC. Its translation is CAWSSGGPRGYTF.

The J gene is TRBJ2-7, the V gene TRBV30, with 10 bases aligning to TRBD2. The germline CDR1 and CDR2 sequences are GTSNPN and SVGIG (reference sequence). This CDR3 has 17 residues. J gave up 3 bases and V 0 bases, and 11 bases lay outside the gene matches. CDR3 bases: TGTGCCTGGAGTGTAGAGGCTAGCGGGAGCTGGGGCTACGAGCAGTACTTC. It codes for CAWSVEASGSWGYEQYF. Supplemented by reference TRBV30 and TRBJ2-7, the full variable domain reads SQTIHQWPATLVQPVGSPLSLECTVEGTSNPNLYWYRQAAGRGLQLLFYSVGIGQISSEVPQNLSASRPQDRQFILSSKKLLLSDSGFYLCAWSVEASGSWGYEQYFGPGTRLTVT.

This clonotype was picked up many times. A read error is possible here, since a much larger clone lies one base away. CDR3 protein: CASSFSGGSDEQYF. CDR3 nucleotides: TGTGCCAGCAGCTTTAGCGGGGGGTCCGATGAGCAGTACTTC. J is TRBJ2-5 and V is TRBV11-2; TRBD2 aligns across 10 bases. This CDR3 region has 14 residues. Per germline, CDR1 SGHAT and CDR2 FQNNGV. J gave up 11 bases and V 3 bases, and 9 bases lay outside the gene matches.

The J gene is TRBJ2-4, the V gene TRBV5-4; 9 bases match TRBD2. This CDR3 is 15 amino acids long. Germline CDR1 is SGHNT and CDR2 is YYREEE (reference sequence). Unmatched junction bases numbered 11, after V lost 0 bases and J lost 13 bases. This CDR3 is CASSLDGSGSGEQYF. CDR3 coding DNA: TGTGCCAGCAGCTTGGATGGTAGCGGGAGTGGGGAGCAGTACTTC.

This clonotype turned up a few times. The DNA for the CDR3 is TGCGCCAGCAGCTTGGGTGTGACCGGGCTGGGTCAAGAGACCCAGTACTTC. This sequence encodes CASSLGVTGLGQETQYF. This chain joins TRBV5-1 and TRBJ2-5; D is undetermined. There are 17 residues in the CDR3. The V and J ends lost 0 bases and 2 bases respectively, with 17 bases between them. Germline lookup yields CDR1 SGHRS and CDR2 YFSETQ.

This clonotype turned up a few times. The junction and the germline gene differ at one end; a read error may be behind it. The chain employs TRBV6-2 or TRBV6-3 and TRBJ2-1; D is uncertain. With the DNA end fitting TRBJ2-7 better, the J assignment may be wrong. The CDR3 is made up of 14 amino acids. The germline V gene encodes CDR1 MNHEY and CDR2 SVGEGT. CDR3 amino acids: CASSDSTEYNEQYF. CDR3 nucleotides: TGTGCCAGCAGTGACTCGACTGAATACAATGAGCAGTACTTC.

This clonotype was observed a few times. A much larger clone lies one base from this, so it may be a read error. DNA of the CDR3: TGTGCCAGCAGCTTTTGTACTAGCGGGAAATCCTACGAGCAGTACTTC. It yields the protein CASSFCTSGKSYEQYF. The V and J genes are TRBV6-2 or TRBV6-3 and TRBJ2-7; 10 bases agree with TRBD2. Looked up from germline, CDR1 is MNHEY and CDR2 is SVGEGT. With V trimmed by 6 bases and J by 1 base, 9 bases remained unmatched. The CDR3 consists of 16 residues.

The chain carries TRBV4-2 and TRBJ2-7; unclear D gene. Between the trimmed V and J ends, which lost 3 bases and 5 bases, there was a span of 11 bases. The CDR3 is made up of 13 amino acids. Germline values: CDR1 LGHNA, CDR2 YNFKEQ. CDR3 in amino acids: CASSHPLNNEQYF. The CDR3 nucleotides are TGTGCCAGCAGCCACCCCTTGAACAACGAGCAGTACTTC.